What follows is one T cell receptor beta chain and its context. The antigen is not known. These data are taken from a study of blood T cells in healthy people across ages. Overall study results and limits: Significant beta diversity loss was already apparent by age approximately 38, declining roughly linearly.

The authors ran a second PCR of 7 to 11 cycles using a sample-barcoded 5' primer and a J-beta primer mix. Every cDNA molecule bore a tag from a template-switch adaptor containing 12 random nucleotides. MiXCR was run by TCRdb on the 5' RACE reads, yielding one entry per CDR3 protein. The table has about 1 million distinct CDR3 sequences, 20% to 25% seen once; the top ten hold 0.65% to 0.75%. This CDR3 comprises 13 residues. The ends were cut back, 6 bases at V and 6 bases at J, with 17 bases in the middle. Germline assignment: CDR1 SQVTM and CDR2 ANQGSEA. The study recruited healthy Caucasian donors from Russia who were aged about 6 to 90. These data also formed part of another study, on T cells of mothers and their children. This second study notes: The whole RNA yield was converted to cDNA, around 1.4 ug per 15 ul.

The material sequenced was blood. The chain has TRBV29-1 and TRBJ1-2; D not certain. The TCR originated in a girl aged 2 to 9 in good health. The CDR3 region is CSVPLTGGNGYTF. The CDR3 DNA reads TGCAGCGTACCACTCACCGGAGGAAATGGCTACACCTTC.